A single sample is the source of the 26 T cell receptor beta chains below, sequenced in a study of T cell changes during pregnancy in multiple sclerosis. The method was immunoSEQ multiplex PCR; TCRdb's version includes in-frame clones alone and lacks a portion of them. In the table there are more than 55,000 clones, 91% of which are singletons. Sample: peripheral blood, taken in the third trimester of pregnancy. These receptor sequences come from a female donor in good health, enrolled as a control in a pregnancy study.

This chain uses TRBV6-1 with TRBJ2-5, with a possible D match to TRBD2 (5 bases). Germline loops: CDR1 MNHNS, CDR2 SASEGT. V gave up 2 bases and J gave up 6 bases, with 10 bases separating them. The CDR3 spans 13 residues. This CDR3 reads CASSEFGLQTQYF. DNA for the CDR3: TGTGCCAGCAGTGAATTCGGACTCCAGACCCAGTACTTC.

This clone appeared a few times. CDR3 loop: CASSLGSGSVTDTQYF. The CDR3 coding sequence is TGTGCCAGCAGCTTAGGGAGCGGGTCGGTCACAGATACGCAGTATTTT. V usage is TRBV11-2 and J usage is TRBJ2-3, with D maybe TRBD2 (6 bases). The CDR3 has 16 amino acids. CDR1 is SGHAT, CDR2 FQNNGV, per germline. V was clipped by 1 base and J by 2 bases, with 13 bases between them.

The sample holds one count of this clone. The chain is built from TRBV30 and TRBJ1-2; a weak D match, TRBD1 (5 bases). Trimming stripped 1 base from V and 8 bases from J, with 11 bases between. This CDR3 is 12 amino acids long. Germline loops: CDR1 GTSNPN, CDR2 SVGIG (reference sequence). The DNA of the CDR3 is TGTGCCTGGAGTGATTCAGGGCAGGGCTACACCTTC. Protein product: CAWSDSGQGYTF.

This chain joins TRBV28 and TRBJ2-1; a weak D match, TRBD1 (6 bases). CDR1 is MDHEN and CDR2 is SYDVKM in the germline V gene. With 5 bases removed from V and 5 bases from J, the gap between germline ends came to 19 bases. CDR3 length equals 16 residues. CDR3 bases: TGTGCCAGCAGTAGGACAGTCATCCTGAGTCACAATGAGCAGTTCTTC. Protein sequence: CASSRTVILSHNEQFF.

This rearrangement joins TRBV29-1 to TRBJ2-7; 7 bases are a match to TRBD2. There are 15 residues in the CDR3. Germline-derived CDR1 and CDR2 are SQVTM and ANQGSEA. V shed 0 bases and J 2 bases; nucleotides not matched to a gene: 7. CDR3 loop: CSVEDQAGVAYEQYF. The CDR3 DNA is TGCAGCGTTGAAGATCAGGCGGGAGTCGCCTACGAGCAGTACTTC.

This chain connects TRBV7-8 to TRBJ2-7, with 7 bases aligning to TRBD1. CDR3 length: 13 residues. V lost 5 bases and J lost 3; bases outside the gene matches: 4. Germline assignment: CDR1 SGHVS and CDR2 FQNEAQ. This CDR3 reads CASSPGTDYEQYF. In DNA, the CDR3 is TGTGCCAGCAGCCCTGGGACAGACTACGAGCAGTACTTC.

In DNA, the CDR3 is TGTGCCAGCAGCCAAGAGAGCGGCTACACAGATACGCAGTATTTT. Residues: CASSQESGYTDTQYF. J is TRBJ2-3 and V is TRBV4-2; D is perhaps TRBD2 (5 bases). CDR3 length: 15 amino acids. CDR1 and CDR2 (germline): LGHNA, YNFKEQ. Trimming pared 0 bases from V and 2 bases from J, leaving 9 bases between.

The chain combines TRBV10-3 with TRBJ2-5; 16 positions agree with TRBD2. V lost 10 bases to trimming and J lost 5 bases; unmatched junction nucleotides: 7. Germline assignment: CDR1 ENHRY and CDR2 SYGVKD. The CDR3 runs to 15 residues. The CDR3 region has the DNA TGTGCCAGCGGGACTAGCGGGGGGGCCGGGGAGACCCAGTACTTC. Protein: CASGTSGGAGETQYF.

The V gene is TRBV30, the J gene TRBJ1-2, with a possible D match to TRBD1 (5 bases). The CDR3 runs 11 residues. Deletions cut 7 bases from V and 5 bases from J, with 11 bases between. Germline V lookup: CDR1 GTSNPN, CDR2 SVGIG (reference sequence). The CDR3, as DNA: TGTGCCTTCACCGGGACTTATGGCTACACCTTC. This encodes CAFTGTYGYTF.

V gene TRBV6-4 combines with J gene TRBJ2-2; 9 nucleotides match TRBD1. The V gene end was trimmed by 4 bases and the J gene end by 3 bases; junction bases not matched to a gene: 0. Germline assignment: CDR1 MRHNA and CDR2 SNTAGT. The CDR3 is made up of 14 amino acids. Written as DNA, the CDR3 is TGTGCCAGCAGTGGGACAGGGGACACCGGGGAGCTGTTTTTT. Translating it yields CASSGTGDTGELFF.

CDR3 loop: CASSLGQTDEKLFF. CDR3 bases: TGCGCCAGCAGCTTGGGACAGACTGACGAAAAACTGTTTTTT. The V and J genes are TRBV5-1 and TRBJ1-4; tentatively, D is TRBD1 (5 bases). The CDR3 covers 14 residues. Trimming removed 0 bases from V and 8 bases from J, with 11 bases in between. Germline CDR1 reads SGHRS; CDR2 reads YFSETQ.

This clone showed up just once. The chain recombines TRBV4-2 with TRBJ2-3; 8 bases map to TRBD2. The CDR3 loop spans 17 amino acids. V lost 0 bases and J lost 5; bases outside the gene matches: 10. Germline values: CDR1 LGHNA, CDR2 YNFKEQ. The CDR3 spells CASSQDLRLAGVDTQYF. CDR3 nucleotide sequence: TGTGCCAGCAGCCAAGATCTTCGGCTAGCGGGTGTAGATACGCAGTATTTT.

This clone was detected only a few times. V gene TRBV5-6 combines with J gene TRBJ2-7; 7 nucleotides line up with TRBD2. The ends lost 1 base at V and 7 bases at J; junction bases unmatched: 14. This CDR3 has 16 residues. CDR1 and CDR2 (germline): SGHDT, YYEEEE. The CDR3 spells CASSLSLAVWPWEQYF. In nucleotides, the CDR3 is TGTGCCAGCAGCTTGTCCCTAGCGGTCTGGCCCTGGGAGCAGTACTTC.

The chain is built from TRBV9 and TRBJ2-7, with 11 bases identical to TRBD2. Germline V lookup: CDR1 SGDLS, CDR2 YYNGEE. This CDR3 contains 17 residues. V trimming: 0 bases; J trimming: 3 bases; junction bases outside the gene matches: 8. The DNA for the CDR3 is TGTGCCAGCAGCGTAGGGGGACTAGCGGTCCCCGGCTACGAGCAGTACTTC. Protein sequence: CASSVGGLAVPGYEQYF.

J is TRBJ2-3 and V is TRBV27, with 8 bases matching TRBD2. After removal of 2 bases from V and 4 bases from J, the junction contained 2 bases not matched to a gene. The germline V gene encodes CDR1 MNHEY and CDR2 SMNVEV (reference sequence). There are 14 residues in the CDR3. The CDR3 protein is CASSLAGGADTQYF. The CDR3 DNA reads as TGTGCCAGCAGTTTAGCGGGGGGTGCAGATACGCAGTATTTT.

CDR3 sequence (DNA): TGTTACCTGCAGCGCCTCTCCTACGAGCAGTACTTC. Amino acid sequence: CYLQRLSYEQYF. The rearrangement links TRBV7-3 to TRBJ2-7, with D hard to call. This CDR3 has 12 amino acids. The germline CDR1 and CDR2 sequences are SGHTA and FQGTGA. The full variable domain, in which reference TRBV7-3 and TRBJ2-7 provide the parts outside the CDR3, is GAGVSQTPSNKVTEKGKYVELRCDPISGHTALYWYRQSLGQGPEFLIYFQGTGAADDSGLPNDRFFAVRPEGSVSTLKIQRTERGDSAVYLCYLQRLSYEQYFGPGTRLTVT.

The chain employs TRBV5-1 and TRBJ2-1, with 7 positions matching TRBD2. CDR1 is SGHRS and CDR2 is YFSETQ in the germline V gene. CDR3 length: 16 residues. The V and J ends lost 4 bases and 3 bases, in that order; junction bases with no gene match: 10. CDR3 region: CASSPTGGSGYNEQFF. CDR3 DNA: TGCGCCAGCAGCCCGACCGGGGGGAGTGGCTACAATGAGCAGTTCTTC.

The V and J genes are TRBV11-2 and TRBJ2-6; 9 nucleotides align to TRBD2. Looked up from germline, CDR1 is SGHAT and CDR2 is FQNNGV. The V and J ends lost 0 bases and 1 base, in that order; junction bases with no gene match: 10. The CDR3 is 20 residues long. CDR3 amino acids: CASSLDPRRLAGSGANVLTF. CDR3 nucleotides: TGTGCCAGCAGCTTAGACCCCCGGCGGCTAGCGGGGTCTGGGGCCAACGTCCTGACTTTC.

The rearrangement uses TRBV5-6 and TRBJ2-1, with D perhaps TRBD2 (6 bases). The CDR3 totals 15 residues. Germline values: CDR1 SGHDT, CDR2 YYEEEE. V was shortened by 5 bases and J by 9 bases, with 21 bases between the two germline ends. In nucleotides, the CDR3 is TGTGCCAGCAGTGAAACTAGCAGGGACGGGGGTGAGCAGTTCTTC. Its protein product is CASSETSRDGGEQFF.

Remarks on this clone: Relative to the germline gene, one junction end is altered; a read error may explain this. The chain links TRBV15 to TRBJ2-1; 12 nucleotides agree with TRBD2. CDR3 length: 15 residues. CDR1 LNHNV and CDR2 YYDKDF come from the germline V gene (reference sequence). CDR3 in amino acids: CATSRGTMLAGGPVF. In nucleotides, the CDR3 is TGTGCCACCAGCAGAGGAACGATGCTAGCGGGAGGGCCGGTCTTC.

V usage is TRBV6-1 and J usage is TRBJ2-3; 9 nucleotides match TRBD2. V lost 2 bases to trimming and J lost 2 bases; unmatched junction nucleotides: 5. CDR3 length equals 16 residues. Germline V gene data show CDR1 as MNHNS and CDR2 as SASEGT. The CDR3 bases are TGTGCCAGCAGTGAATGGGCGGGGGGGATCACAGATACGCAGTATTTT. The encoded protein is CASSEWAGGITDTQYF.

The chain employs TRBV7-9 and TRBJ1-3, with TRBD1 identical over 9 bases. Germline trimming cut 4 bases from V and 0 bases from J; bases unmatched to any gene: 10. The germline CDR1 and CDR2 sequences are SEHNR and FQNEAQ (reference sequence). The CDR3 has 18 residues. CDR3 region: CASSSAVGQGPSGNTIYF. The DNA for the CDR3 is TGTGCCAGCAGCTCGGCCGTGGGACAGGGACCCTCTGGAAACACCATATATTTT.

The rearrangement links TRBV5-1 to TRBJ2-7, with 7 bases matching TRBD1. The junction had 10 bases not matched to a gene; V was cut back by 4 bases and J by 3 bases. The CDR3 is 15 amino acids. CDR1 SGHRS and CDR2 YFSETQ come from the germline V gene. CDR3 nucleotide sequence: TGCGCCAGCAGCCCCGGGGACAGATCCTACTACGAGCAGTACTTC. The encoded protein is CASSPGDRSYYEQYF.

Here the CDR3 DNA reads TGTGCCAGCAGCTTAGACCTTATAGCGAGAGATACGCAGTATTTT. Its translation: CASSLDLIARDTQYF. V and J are TRBV7-2 and TRBJ2-3; a possible D gene is TRBD2 (5 bases). Germline values: CDR1 SGHTA, CDR2 FQGNSA. Trimming took off 1 base at V and 5 bases at J, with 13 bases between the two ends. This CDR3 is 15 amino acids long.

The genes are TRBV4-2 and TRBJ2-1, with 10 positions matching TRBD2. Germline CDR1 reads LGHNA; CDR2 reads YNFKEQ. Trimming at V came to 6 bases and at J to 4 bases, leaving 12 bases not matched to a gene. The CDR3 loop spans 17 amino acids. CDR3 loop: CASRPSGSRPGYNEQFF. Here the CDR3 DNA reads TGTGCCAGCAGGCCTAGCGGGAGCAGACCCGGTTACAATGAGCAGTTCTTC.

The V gene is TRBV6-1, the J gene TRBJ2-1, with D possibly being TRBD2 (5 bases). The CDR3 is made up of 16 amino acids. The V and J ends lost 1 base and 4 bases respectively, with 14 bases between them. Germline CDR1 MNHNS, CDR2 SASEGT. The CDR3 reads CASSEEVAPGYNEQFF. The CDR3 DNA sequence: TGTGCCAGCAGTGAAGAGGTGGCTCCGGGATACAATGAGCAGTTCTTC.